This T cell receptor (beta chain) was identified in a study of blood T cell repertoires in COVID-19. About the research overall: Nucleic acid was either cDNA or gDNA, and it came from T cells, B-cell-depleted T cells, or PBMCs.

Seattle enrolled patients during active infection and tracked them longitudinally. Authors' processing steps: Reference gene primer amplification in the assay estimated nucleated cell counts. Only in-frame clones appear in the TCRdb table, and some are missing; sequencing was by immunoSEQ multiplex PCR. That table supplies the V and J calls and clone size; D and trimming were determined from the DNA. The data hold about 270,000 clones, with roughly 90% observed a single time. Deletions cut 4 bases from V and 3 bases from J, with 11 bases between. The V gene's germline CDR1 is SGHDT and CDR2 YYEEEE. The CDR3 runs to 14 residues.

V usage is TRBV5-6 and J usage is TRBJ2-4; D may be TRBD2 (5 bases). The source is a woman aged 25 to 45 with COVID-19, enrolled during active disease. Sequencing input: peripheral blood. Here the CDR3 DNA reads TGTGCCAGCAGCGGTGGACTCCACAAAAACATTCAGTACTTC. As protein: CASSGGLHKNIQYF.